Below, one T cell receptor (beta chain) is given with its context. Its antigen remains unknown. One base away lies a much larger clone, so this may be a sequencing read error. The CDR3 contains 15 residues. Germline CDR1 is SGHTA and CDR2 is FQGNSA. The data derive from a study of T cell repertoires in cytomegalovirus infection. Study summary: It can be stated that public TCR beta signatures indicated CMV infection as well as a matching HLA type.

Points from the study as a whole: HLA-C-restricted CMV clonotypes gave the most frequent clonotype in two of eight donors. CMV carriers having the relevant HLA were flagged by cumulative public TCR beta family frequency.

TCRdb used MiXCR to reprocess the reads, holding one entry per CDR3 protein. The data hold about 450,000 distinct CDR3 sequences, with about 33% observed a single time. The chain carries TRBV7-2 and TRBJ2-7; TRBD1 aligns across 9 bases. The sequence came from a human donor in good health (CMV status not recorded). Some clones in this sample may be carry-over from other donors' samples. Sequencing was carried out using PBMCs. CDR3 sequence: CASSLGQGVSYGQYF. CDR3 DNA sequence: TGTGCCAGCAGCTTAGGACAGGGGGTCTCCTACGGGCAGTACTTC.